This T cell receptor beta chain was retrieved from a study of blood T cell repertoires in COVID-19. Looking at the study overall: The United States, Italy and Spain supplied acute and convalescent COVID-19 samples.

The CDR3 sequence is 15 residues long. CDR1 and CDR2 (germline): SGHRS, YFSETQ. Trimming took off 5 bases at V and 3 bases at J, with 14 bases between the two ends. Study processing details: It was from reference gene primer amplification that nucleated cell counts were estimated. Profiling relied on immunoSEQ multiplex PCR, and the TCRdb table lists in-frame clones only, not all of them. The V and J calls and the clone size are those of that table, but D and trimming were determined from the DNA. The table lists about 200,000 clones, 84% of them singletons. The chain carries TRBV5-1 and TRBJ2-2; D remains unclear. What was sequenced was peripheral blood. The TCR was taken from a human donor in a cohort sampled during active COVID-19. This chain's CDR3 is CASRIGLVDTGELFF. CDR3 in DNA: TGCGCCAGCAGGATCGGCCTAGTGGACACCGGGGAGCTGTTTTTT.